These T cell receptor beta chains were read from a single sample in a study of blood T cell repertoires in COVID-19. This table comes from immunoSEQ multiplex PCR, and its TCRdb copy is limited to in-frame clones, with some not included. Of 70,000 to 75,000 clones in the sample, roughly four fifths were seen once. Sequencing used peripheral blood. The receptors were sampled from a woman in her seventies with acute or convalescent COVID-19. Both conserved end residues are part of each CDR3. Fields, in order: V gene, J gene, CDR3 protein.

TRBV7-8	TRBJ1-2	CASSSYGGRPFYGYTF
TRBV21-1	TRBJ2-7	CASSKDRVYEQYF
TRBV28	TRBJ1-3	CASSSNRGLRNTIYF
TRBV7-2	TRBJ2-7	CASSLASPYEQYF
TRBV6-1	TRBJ1-5	CASSEAGGANQPQHF
TRBV6-6	TRBJ1-2	CASSPQGADYGYTF
TRBV5-1	TRBJ2-1	CASSETGGRDEQFF
TRBV19	TRBJ2-7	CASSKTENYEQYF
TRBV18	TRBJ1-2	CASSPRVTYYGYTF
TRBV7-3	TRBJ2-3	CASSVQGQDTQYF